This record covers a single T cell receptor beta chain. This sample stems from a study of technical replicates of blood from several donors. The germline V gene encodes CDR1 SEHNR and CDR2 FQNEAQ (reference sequence). The CDR3 consists of 12 residues. Trimming removed 7 bases at V and 4 bases at J, with 8 bases between. The repertoire was sequenced with immunoSEQ multiplex PCR; TCRdb's copy has only in-frame clones and lacks some. The sample holds nearly 95,000 clones, about 95% seen once. The sample taken for sequencing was T cells isolated from PBMCs. The chain employs TRBV7-9 and TRBJ1-3; D remains unclear. This clonotype was sampled from a human donor in good health. CDR3 in amino acids: CASILPGNTIYF. The CDR3 nucleotides are TGTGCCAGCATCCTACCGGGAAACACCATATATTTT.